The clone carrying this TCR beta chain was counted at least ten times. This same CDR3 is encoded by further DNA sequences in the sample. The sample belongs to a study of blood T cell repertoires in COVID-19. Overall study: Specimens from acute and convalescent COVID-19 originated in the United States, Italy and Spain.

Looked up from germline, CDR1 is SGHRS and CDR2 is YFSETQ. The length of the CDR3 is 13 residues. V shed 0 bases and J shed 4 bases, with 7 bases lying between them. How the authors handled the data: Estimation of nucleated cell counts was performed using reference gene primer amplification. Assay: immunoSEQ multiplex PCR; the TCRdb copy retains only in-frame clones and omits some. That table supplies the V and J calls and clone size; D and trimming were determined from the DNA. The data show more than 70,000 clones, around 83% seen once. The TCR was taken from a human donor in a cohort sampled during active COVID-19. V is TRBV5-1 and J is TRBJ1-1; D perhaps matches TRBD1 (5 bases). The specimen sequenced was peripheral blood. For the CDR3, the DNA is TGCGCCAGCAGCTTGGACGGGGGCACTGAAGCTTTCTTT. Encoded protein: CASSLDGGTEAFF.